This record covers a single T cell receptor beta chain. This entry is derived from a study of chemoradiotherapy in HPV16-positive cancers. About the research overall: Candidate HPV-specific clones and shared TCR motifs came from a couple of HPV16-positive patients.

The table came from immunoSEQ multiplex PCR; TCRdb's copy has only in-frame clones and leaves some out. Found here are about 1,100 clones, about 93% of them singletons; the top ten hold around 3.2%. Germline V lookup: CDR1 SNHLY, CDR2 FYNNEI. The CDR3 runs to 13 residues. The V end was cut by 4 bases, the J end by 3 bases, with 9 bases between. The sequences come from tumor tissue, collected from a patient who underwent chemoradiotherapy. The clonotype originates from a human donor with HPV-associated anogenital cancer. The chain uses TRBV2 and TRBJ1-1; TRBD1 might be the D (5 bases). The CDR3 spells CASSAQGYTEAFF. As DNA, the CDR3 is TGTGCCAGCAGTGCCCAGGGATACACTGAAGCTTTCTTT.